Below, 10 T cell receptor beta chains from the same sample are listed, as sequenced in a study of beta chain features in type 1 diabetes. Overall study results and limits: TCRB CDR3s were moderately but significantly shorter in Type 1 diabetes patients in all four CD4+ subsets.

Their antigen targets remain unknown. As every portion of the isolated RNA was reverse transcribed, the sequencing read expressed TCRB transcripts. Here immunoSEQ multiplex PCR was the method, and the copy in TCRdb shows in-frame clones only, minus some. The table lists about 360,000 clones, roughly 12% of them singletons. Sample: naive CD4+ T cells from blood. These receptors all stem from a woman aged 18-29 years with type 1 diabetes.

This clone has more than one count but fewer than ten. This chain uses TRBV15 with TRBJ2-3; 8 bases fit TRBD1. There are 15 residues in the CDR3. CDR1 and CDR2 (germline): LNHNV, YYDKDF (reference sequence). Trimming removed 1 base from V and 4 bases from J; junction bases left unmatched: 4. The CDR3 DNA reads TGTGCCACCAGCAGAGGTCACAGGGGGTCAGATACGCAGTATTTT. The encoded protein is CATSRGHRGSDTQYF.

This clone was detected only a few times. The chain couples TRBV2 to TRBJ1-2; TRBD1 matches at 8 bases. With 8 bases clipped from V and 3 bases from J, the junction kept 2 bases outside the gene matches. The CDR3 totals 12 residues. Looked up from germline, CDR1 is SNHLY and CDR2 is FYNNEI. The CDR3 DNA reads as TGTGCCAGCGGGGGACAGGACTATGGCTACACCTTC. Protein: CASGGQDYGYTF.

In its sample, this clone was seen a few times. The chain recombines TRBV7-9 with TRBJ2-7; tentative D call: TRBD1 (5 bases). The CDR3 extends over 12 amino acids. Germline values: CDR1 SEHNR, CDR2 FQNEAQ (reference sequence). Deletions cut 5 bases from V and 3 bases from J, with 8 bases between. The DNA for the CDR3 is TGTGCCAGCAGCGACAGAGTCTACGAGCAGTACTTC. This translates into CASSDRVYEQYF. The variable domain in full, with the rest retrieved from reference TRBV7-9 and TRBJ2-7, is DTGVSQNPRHKITKRGQNVTFRCDPISEHNRLYWYRQTLGQGPEFLTYFQNEAQLEKSRLLSDRFSAERPKGSFSTLEIQRTEQGDSAMYLCASSDRVYEQYFGPGTRLTVT.

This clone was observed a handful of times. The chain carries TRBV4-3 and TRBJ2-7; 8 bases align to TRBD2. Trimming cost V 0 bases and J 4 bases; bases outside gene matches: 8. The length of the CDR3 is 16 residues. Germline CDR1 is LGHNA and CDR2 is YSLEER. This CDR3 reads CASSQEVSGSFYEQYF. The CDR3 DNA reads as TGCGCCAGCAGCCAAGAAGTAAGCGGGAGTTTTTACGAGCAGTACTTC.

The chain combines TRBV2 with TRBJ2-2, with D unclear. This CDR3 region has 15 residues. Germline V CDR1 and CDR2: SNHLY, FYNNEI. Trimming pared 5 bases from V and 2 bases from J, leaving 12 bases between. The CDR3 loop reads CASSRRVSNTGELFF. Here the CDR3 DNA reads TGTGCCAGCAGTCGTCGGGTATCCAACACCGGGGAGCTGTTTTTT. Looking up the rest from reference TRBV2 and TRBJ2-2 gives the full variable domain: EPEVTQTPSHQVTQMGQEVILRCVPISNHLYFYWYRQILGQKVEFLVSFYNNEISEKSEIFDDQFSVERPDGSNFTLKIRSTKLEDSAMYFCASSRRVSNTGELFFGEGSRLTVL.

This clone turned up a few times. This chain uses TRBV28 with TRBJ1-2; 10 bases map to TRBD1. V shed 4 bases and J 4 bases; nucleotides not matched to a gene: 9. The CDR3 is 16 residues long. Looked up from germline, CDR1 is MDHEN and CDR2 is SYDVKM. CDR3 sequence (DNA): TGTGCCAGCAGTTCATCCGTTGACAGGGGGCCCTATGGCTACACCTTC. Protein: CASSSSVDRGPYGYTF.

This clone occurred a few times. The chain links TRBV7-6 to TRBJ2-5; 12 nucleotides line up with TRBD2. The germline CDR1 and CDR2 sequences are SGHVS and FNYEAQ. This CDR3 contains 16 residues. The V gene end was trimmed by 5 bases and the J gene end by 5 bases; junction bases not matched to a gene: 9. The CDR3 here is CASSHPPSGGAETQYF. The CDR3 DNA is TGTGCCAGCAGCCACCCGCCTAGCGGGGGGGCGGAGACCCAGTACTTC. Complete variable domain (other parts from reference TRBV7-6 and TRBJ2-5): GAGVSQSPRYKVTKRGQDVALRCDPISGHVSLYWYRQALGQGPEFLTYFNYEAQQDKSGLPNDRFSAERPEGSISTLTIQRTEQRDSAMYRCASSHPPSGGAETQYFGPGTRLLVL.

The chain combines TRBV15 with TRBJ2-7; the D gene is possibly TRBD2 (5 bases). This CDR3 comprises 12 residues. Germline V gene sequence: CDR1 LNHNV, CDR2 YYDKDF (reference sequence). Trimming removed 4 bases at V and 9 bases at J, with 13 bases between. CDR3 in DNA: TGTGCCACCAGCACGACTACCCCAACGCAGTACTTC. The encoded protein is CATSTTTPTQYF.

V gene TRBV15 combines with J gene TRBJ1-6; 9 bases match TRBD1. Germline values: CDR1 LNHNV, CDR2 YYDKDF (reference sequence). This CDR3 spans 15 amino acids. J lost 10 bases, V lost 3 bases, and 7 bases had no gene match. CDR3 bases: TGTGCCACCAGCAGGGGACAGGGATTTCAATCACCCCTCCACTTT. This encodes CATSRGQGFQSPLHF.

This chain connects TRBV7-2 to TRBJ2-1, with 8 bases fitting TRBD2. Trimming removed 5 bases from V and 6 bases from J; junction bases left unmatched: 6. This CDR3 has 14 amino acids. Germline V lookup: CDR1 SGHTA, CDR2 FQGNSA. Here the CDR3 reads CASSGGGRPNEQFF. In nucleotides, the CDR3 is TGTGCCAGCAGCGGGGGCGGGAGGCCCAATGAGCAGTTCTTC.